The 32 T cell receptor beta chains below were found in one sample sequenced in a study of CD8+ T cells in alopecia areata. RNA was isolated and reverse transcribed to cDNA, the sequencing template. Here immunoSEQ multiplex PCR was the method, and the copy in TCRdb shows in-frame clones only, minus some. This table holds roughly 250,000 clones, around two thirds found once. The specimen comprised CD4+ T cells sorted from blood, sampled at week 0. The source of these receptors is a human donor with alopecia areata.

This clone was detected only a few times. The chain couples TRBV27 to TRBJ1-2; tentatively, D is TRBD1 (6 bases). Germline V gives CDR1 MNHEY, CDR2 SMNVEV (reference sequence). V lost 3 bases to trimming and J lost 4 bases, with 9 bases between them. The CDR3 spans 13 residues. As DNA, the CDR3 is TGTGCCAGCAGTTTCAGGGGCCCCTATGGCTACACCTTC. This sequence encodes CASSFRGPYGYTF.

The chain carries TRBV2 and TRBJ2-1, with D possibly matching TRBD1 (6 bases). The ends were cut back, 6 bases at V and 13 bases at J, with 19 bases in the middle. In germline, CDR1 is SNHLY, CDR2 FYNNEI. This CDR3 region has 13 residues. This chain's CDR3 is CASRLDRSGVQFF. The CDR3, as DNA: TGTGCCAGCAGACTAGACAGGTCGGGCGTTCAGTTCTTC.

The count of this clone is one. The chain combines TRBV5-1 with TRBJ2-3; D is possibly TRBD1 or TRBD2 (6 bases each). V lost 4 bases to trimming and J lost 4 bases, with 13 bases between them. The germline CDR1 and CDR2 sequences are SGHRS and YFSETQ. The CDR3 sequence is 14 residues long. The CDR3 loop reads CASSPLGGSDTQYF. CDR3 sequence (DNA): TGCGCCAGCAGCCCACTGGGGGGCTCAGATACGCAGTATTTT.

The CDR3 here is CASSPDFVGYTF. CDR3 in DNA: TGTGCCAGCAGTCCAGACTTCGTGGGCTACACCTTC. The V and J genes are TRBV6-5 and TRBJ1-2; D is undetermined. Germline values: CDR1 MNHEY, CDR2 SVGAGI. Trimming pared 5 bases from V and 8 bases from J, leaving 12 bases between. This CDR3 is 12 amino acids long.

This clone was detected only once. The rearrangement links TRBV5-1 to TRBJ2-2; tentatively, D is TRBD1 or TRBD2 (5 bases each). The V end lost 4 bases, the J end lost 4 bases, and 20 bases lay between the germline ends. CDR1 SGHRS and CDR2 YFSETQ come from the germline V gene. This CDR3 is built from 17 residues. CDR3 sequence reads: CASSLAGAGLGTGELFF. DNA of the CDR3: TGCGCCAGCAGCCTCGCCGGGGCGGGTCTCGGCACCGGGGAGCTGTTTTTT.

J is TRBJ2-3 and V is TRBV7-2; unclear D gene. The V gene's germline CDR1 is SGHTA and CDR2 FQGNSA. This CDR3 is 15 amino acids long. Trimming removed 3 bases at V and 0 bases at J, with 10 bases between. The CDR3 sequence is CASSFLSTSTDTQYF. As DNA, the CDR3 is TGTGCCAGCAGCTTCTTAAGCACTAGCACAGATACGCAGTATTTT.

The chain recombines TRBV9 with TRBJ2-5; possibly TRBD1 for D (6 bases). Trimming stripped 4 bases from V and 0 bases from J, with 13 bases between. Germline assignment: CDR1 SGDLS and CDR2 YYNGEE. This CDR3 is built from 15 residues. CDR3 amino acids: CASSNTGTNQETQYF. CDR3 nucleotide sequence: TGTGCCAGCAGCAACACCGGGACAAACCAAGAGACCCAGTACTTC.

Notes on this clone: A read error may produce the germline difference seen at one junction end. The CDR3, as DNA: TGCAGCGTCGAAGGGCCTATCGGGAACCAGTACTTC. Amino acids: CSVEGPIGNQYF. The chain employs TRBV29-1 and TRBJ2-5, with D possibly matching TRBD2 (5 bases). The CDR3 runs to 12 residues. Germline CDR1 reads SQVTM; CDR2 reads ANQGSEA.

This clone has only one observation. The V and J genes are TRBV29-1 and TRBJ2-2, with 8 bases lining up with TRBD2. Germline V gives CDR1 SQVTM, CDR2 ANQGSEA. This CDR3 has 13 residues. V trimming: 8 bases; J trimming: 8 bases; junction bases outside the gene matches: 10. CDR3 sequence: CSSCGLATGELFF. CDR3 sequence (DNA): TGCAGCTCTTGTGGACTAGCCACGGGGGAGCTGTTTTTT.

The chain employs TRBV5-4 and TRBJ2-3; 10 bases map to TRBD2. Germline CDR1 SGHNT, CDR2 YYREEE (reference sequence). The CDR3 length is 16 residues. Losses at the gene ends were 3 bases for V and 6 bases for J; bases not matched to a gene: 10. CDR3 region: CASSWGIAGGLDTQYF. CDR3 in DNA: TGTGCCAGCAGCTGGGGAATAGCGGGGGGCCTCGATACGCAGTATTTT.

V usage is TRBV25-1 and J usage is TRBJ2-6; D unresolved. V was clipped by 1 base and J by 2 bases, with 9 bases between them. CDR3 length: 16 amino acids. Germline V gene data show CDR1 as MGHDK and CDR2 as SYGVNS. CDR3 loop: CASSELESTGANVLTF. CDR3 coding DNA: TGTGCCAGCAGTGAATTAGAGAGTACTGGGGCCAACGTCCTGACTTTC.

The gene calls are TRBV29-1 and TRBJ2-3; no clear D gene. Looked up from germline, CDR1 is SQVTM and CDR2 is ANQGSEA. The CDR3 loop spans 12 amino acids. Trimming took 3 bases from V and 1 from J, leaving 5 bases between them. The CDR3 loop is CSVDHGTDTQYF. The CDR3 DNA reads as TGCAGCGTTGACCATGGCACAGATACGCAGTATTTT.

The gene calls are TRBV30 and TRBJ1-5; D is perhaps TRBD1 (6 bases). Germline V gives CDR1 GTSNPN, CDR2 SVGIG (reference sequence). The V end was cut by 3 bases, the J end by 3 bases, with 12 bases between. The CDR3 extends over 14 amino acids. The CDR3 protein is CAWRSRGPNQPQHF. In DNA form, the CDR3 reads TGTGCCTGGAGATCCCGGGGGCCCAATCAGCCCCAGCATTTT. Variable domain in full (rest from reference TRBV30 and TRBJ1-5): SQTIHQWPATLVQPVGSPLSLECTVEGTSNPNLYWYRQAAGRGLQLLFYSVGIGQISSEVPQNLSASRPQDRQFILSSKKLLLSDSGFYLCAWRSRGPNQPQHFGDGTRLSIL.

The sample holds a few counts of this clone. The V gene is TRBV29-1, the J gene TRBJ2-7, with a possible D match to TRBD1 (6 bases). There are 14 residues in the CDR3. The V end lost 2 bases, the J end lost 4 bases, and 15 bases lay between the germline ends. Germline values: CDR1 SQVTM, CDR2 ANQGSEA. The CDR3 nucleotides read TGCAGCGTTGAACTAACGGACAGCCCTTACGAGCAGTACTTC. It encodes CSVELTDSPYEQYF.

This chain joins TRBV7-9 and TRBJ1-1; TRBD1 agrees at 7 bases. The J segment lost 10 bases and the V segment lost 5 bases, leaving 13 bases of the junction unmatched. This CDR3 is 14 amino acids long. Germline V gene data show CDR1 as SEHNR and CDR2 as FQNEAQ (reference sequence). Written as DNA, the CDR3 is TGTGCCAGCAGCCAAGGGACAGTGAGGATTGGAGCTTTCTTT. It is translated as CASSQGTVRIGAFF.

The chain is built from TRBV27 and TRBJ2-3; 7 bases line up with TRBD2. The V gene's germline CDR1 is MNHEY and CDR2 SMNVEV (reference sequence). V lost 5 bases and J lost 6; bases outside the gene matches: 8. The CDR3 has 14 residues. The CDR3 DNA is TGTGCCAGCAGTGCGGGGGTTGGGGGGGATACGCAGTATTTT. This sequence encodes CASSAGVGGDTQYF.

V and J are TRBV30 and TRBJ1-2; D remains ambiguous. V gave up 4 bases and J gave up 4 bases, with 16 bases separating them. This CDR3 region has 14 residues. The germline CDR1 and CDR2 sequences are GTSNPN and SVGIG (reference sequence). Written as DNA, the CDR3 is TGTGCCTGGAATGCGGGGAATTTTGCCTATGGCTACACCTTC. Its protein is CAWNAGNFAYGYTF. Full variable domain (outside the CDR3, taken from reference TRBV30 and TRBJ1-2): SQTIHQWPATLVQPVGSPLSLECTVEGTSNPNLYWYRQAAGRGLQLLFYSVGIGQISSEVPQNLSASRPQDRQFILSSKKLLLSDSGFYLCAWNAGNFAYGYTFGSGTRLTVV.

This clone was seen only a few times. The V and J genes are TRBV7-9 and TRBJ1-2; D is perhaps TRBD1 (5 bases). Deletions cut 5 bases from V and 8 bases from J, with 12 bases between. The CDR3 extends over 12 amino acids. Germline V gene lookup returns CDR1 SEHNR and CDR2 FQNEAQ (reference sequence). The CDR3 nucleotides are TGTGCCAGCAGCCCGAGGGGAGTGGGCTACACCTTC. Its translation is CASSPRGVGYTF.

The V gene is TRBV27, the J gene TRBJ2-1, with a possible D match to TRBD2 (5 bases). The CDR3 is 14 residues long. CDR1 is MNHEY, CDR2 SMNVEV, per germline (reference sequence). V lost 5 bases and J 10 bases, leaving 18 bases between the germline ends. The CDR3 protein is CASSPIAHSSEQFF. DNA of the CDR3: TGTGCCAGCAGTCCTATAGCCCACTCTAGCGAGCAGTTCTTC.

This clone has a handful of counts. This rearrangement joins TRBV29-1 to TRBJ2-1; possibly TRBD1 for D (5 bases). CDR3 length: 13 amino acids. Germline V gene lookup returns CDR1 SQVTM and CDR2 ANQGSEA. Trimming left V 7 bases short and J 5 bases short, with 15 bases between. The CDR3 DNA is TGCAGCGCACGAAGGGGCGGAAACAATGAGCAGTTCTTC. This gives the protein CSARRGGNNEQFF.

In DNA, the CDR3 is TGCGCCAGCAGCCCTCGGGACCCTCCCTACAATGAGCAGTTCTTC. It is translated as CASSPRDPPYNEQFF. The chain has TRBV5-1 and TRBJ2-1; either TRBD1 or TRBD2 may supply D (5 bases each). This CDR3 is 15 amino acids long. Trimming removed 4 bases from V and 2 bases from J, with 13 bases in between. Germline V lookup: CDR1 SGHRS, CDR2 YFSETQ.

The chain links TRBV5-1 to TRBJ2-2; 11 bases match TRBD1. The CDR3 runs to 17 residues. Germline V gives CDR1 SGHRS, CDR2 YFSETQ. The junction had 9 bases not matched to a gene; V was cut back by 4 bases and J by 4 bases. Here the CDR3 reads CASSRRPGQGGTGELFF. The CDR3, as DNA: TGCGCCAGCAGCCGACGTCCGGGACAGGGGGGCACCGGGGAGCTGTTTTTT.

The chain uses TRBV7-9 and TRBJ1-5; D is unclear. This CDR3 contains 14 residues. Trimming cost V 8 bases and J 0 bases, with 11 bases left between them. CDR1 and CDR2 (germline): SEHNR, FQNEAQ (reference sequence). The DNA for the CDR3 is TGTGCCAGCGGGCCCGGATATAGCAATCAGCCCCAGCATTTT. Protein sequence: CASGPGYSNQPQHF.

This clone has a single count. V gene TRBV30 combines with J gene TRBJ2-5; TRBD2 is a possible D gene (6 bases). Germline V gives CDR1 GTSNPN, CDR2 SVGIG (reference sequence). CDR3 size: 12 residues. V was cut by 3 bases and J by 2 bases, with 7 bases left in between. This CDR3 is CAWREGQETQYF. CDR3 in DNA: TGTGCCTGGAGGGAGGGGCAAGAGACCCAGTACTTC. The variable domain in full, completed from reference TRBV30 and TRBJ2-5, reads SQTIHQWPATLVQPVGSPLSLECTVEGTSNPNLYWYRQAAGRGLQLLFYSVGIGQISSEVPQNLSASRPQDRQFILSSKKLLLSDSGFYLCAWREGQETQYFGPGTRLLVL.

This rearrangement joins TRBV27 to TRBJ2-7, with 7 bases lining up with TRBD2. The CDR3 totals 14 residues. In germline, CDR1 is MNHEY, CDR2 SMNVEV (reference sequence). V was pared by 5 bases and J by 7 bases, with 11 bases of the junction left unmatched. The CDR3 loop reads CASSLWEGTTEQYF. The CDR3 bases are TGTGCCAGCAGTCTATGGGAAGGGACTACGGAGCAGTACTTC.

The chain has TRBV5-1 and TRBJ2-5; 9 positions agree with TRBD1. V lost 4 bases to trimming and J lost 6 bases; unmatched junction nucleotides: 13. The CDR3 extends over 16 amino acids. In germline, CDR1 is SGHRS, CDR2 YFSETQ. The CDR3 coding sequence is TGCGCCAGCAGCGAGAATGGACAGGGGACTTCCAAGACCCAGTACTTC. It translates to CASSENGQGTSKTQYF. The full variable domain, its missing parts supplied by reference TRBV5-1 and TRBJ2-5, is KAGVTQTPRYLIKTRGQQVTLSCSPISGHRSVSWYQQTPGQGLQFLFEYFSETQRNKGNFPGRFSGRQFSNSRSEMNVSTLELGDSALYLCASSENGQGTSKTQYFGPGTRLLVL.

The CDR3 loop reads CASSQDPGQRGQFF. DNA of the CDR3: TGCGCCAGCAGCCAAGACCCGGGACAAAGGGGGCAGTTCTTC. The rearrangement joins TRBV4-1 to TRBJ2-1, with D possibly TRBD1 on 6 matching bases. The germline V gene has CDR1 MGHRA and CDR2 YSYEKL. Trimming took 0 bases from V and 12 from J, leaving 15 bases between them. The CDR3 runs 14 residues.

The gene calls are TRBV4-3 and TRBJ2-1; perhaps TRBD2 as D (5 bases). The CDR3 has 12 residues. The germline V and J ends were trimmed by 5 bases and 15 bases, with 17 bases remaining between them. CDR1 is LGHNA and CDR2 is YSLEER in the germline V gene. The DNA of the CDR3 is TGCGCCAGCAGCTCACCCCGGGGAGTTCTGTTCTTC. Protein product: CASSSPRGVLFF.

The CDR3 loop is CASSSALHYGYTF. The CDR3 DNA reads TGTGCCAGTAGTAGTGCCCTACACTATGGCTACACCTTC. The chain couples TRBV19 to TRBJ1-2, with D hard to call. The V and J ends lost 4 bases and 3 bases respectively, with 9 bases between them. This CDR3 is 13 amino acids long. Germline V gene data show CDR1 as LNHDA and CDR2 as SQIVND (reference sequence).

The chain carries TRBV25-1 and TRBJ2-7, with 7 positions matching TRBD2. Trimming removed 4 bases from V and 5 bases from J; junction bases left unmatched: 8. The CDR3 has 14 amino acids. Germline CDR1 and CDR2: MGHDK and SYGVNS. The CDR3 loop is CASSVGYGRDEQYF. CDR3 nucleotide sequence: TGTGCCAGCAGTGTCGGATATGGGAGGGACGAGCAGTACTTC.

The chain couples TRBV7-2 to TRBJ2-4; no clear D. The V gene's germline CDR1 is SGHTA and CDR2 FQGNSA. This CDR3 contains 14 residues. V was clipped by 5 bases and J by 7 bases, with 15 bases between them. The CDR3 DNA reads TGTGCCAGCAGCCCAACTGGTAGTCCGAACATTCAGTACTTC. The encoded protein is CASSPTGSPNIQYF.

The CDR3 DNA is TGCAGCGTCGGCGAGCTCTACGAGCAGTACTTC. Translation gives CSVGELYEQYF. The rearrangement joins TRBV29-1 to TRBJ2-7; D is unclear. The germline V and J ends were trimmed by 6 bases and 3 bases, with 9 bases remaining between them. CDR3 length: 11 amino acids. Germline CDR1 is SQVTM and CDR2 is ANQGSEA.